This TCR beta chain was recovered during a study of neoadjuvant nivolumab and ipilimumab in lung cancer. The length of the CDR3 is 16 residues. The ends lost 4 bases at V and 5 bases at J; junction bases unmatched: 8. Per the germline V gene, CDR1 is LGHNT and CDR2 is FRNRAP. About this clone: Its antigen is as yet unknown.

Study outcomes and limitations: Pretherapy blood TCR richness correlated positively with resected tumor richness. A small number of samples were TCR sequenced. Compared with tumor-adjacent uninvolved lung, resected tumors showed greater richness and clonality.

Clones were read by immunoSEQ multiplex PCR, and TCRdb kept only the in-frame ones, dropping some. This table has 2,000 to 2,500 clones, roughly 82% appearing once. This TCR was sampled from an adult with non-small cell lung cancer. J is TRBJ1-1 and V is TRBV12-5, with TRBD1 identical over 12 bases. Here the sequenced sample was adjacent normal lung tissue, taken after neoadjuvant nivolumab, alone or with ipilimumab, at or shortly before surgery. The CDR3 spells CASGSTGQGAGTEAFF. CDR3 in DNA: TGTGCTAGTGGTTCCACGGGACAGGGGGCTGGAACTGAAGCTTTCTTT. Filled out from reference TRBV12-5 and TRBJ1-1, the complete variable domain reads DARVTQTPRHKVTEMGQEVTMRCQPILGHNTVFWYRQTMMQGLELLAYFRNRAPLDDSGMPKDRFSAEMPDATLATLKIQPSEPRDSAVYFCASGSTGQGAGTEAFFGQGTRLTVV.